The 18 T cell receptor beta chains below come from one sample, sequenced in a study of OX40 agonist ivuxolimab in advanced cancers. Using immunoSEQ multiplex PCR, the repertoire was profiled, and TCRdb retains in-frame clones only, with some absent. The sample shows some 94,000 clones, roughly 90% of them seen only once. The sequenced sample was CD4+ or CD8+ T cells sorted from blood, obtained in a trial of the OX40 agonist ivuxolimab. The receptor source for this set is an adult with an advanced solid tumor such as melanoma, head and neck, liver or kidney cancer.

The V gene is TRBV27, the J gene TRBJ2-7, with 8 positions matching TRBD1. This CDR3 comprises 12 residues. V shed 6 bases, J shed 5 bases, and the junction held 3 bases outside the gene matches. In germline, CDR1 is MNHEY, CDR2 SMNVEV (reference sequence). This CDR3 is CASSQTGDEQYF. Written as DNA, the CDR3 is TGTGCCAGCAGCCAGACAGGGGACGAGCAGTACTTC.

The V call is TRBV4-3, the J call TRBJ1-2, with D perhaps TRBD1 (5 bases). This CDR3 is 13 amino acids long. Trimming stripped 2 bases from V and 4 bases from J, with 8 bases between. Looked up from germline, CDR1 is LGHNA and CDR2 is YSLEER. The CDR3 sequence: CASSQRQGYGYTF. The CDR3 DNA reads TGCGCCAGCAGCCAACGTCAGGGCTATGGCTACACCTTC.

The chain combines TRBV9 with TRBJ2-1; D is undetermined. This CDR3 contains 11 residues. The germline CDR1 and CDR2 sequences are SGDLS and YYNGEE. Between the trimmed V and J ends, which lost 3 bases and 5 bases, there was a span of 3 bases. CDR3 amino acids: CASSGNNEQFF. The CDR3 DNA follows: TGTGCCAGCAGCGGAAACAATGAGCAGTTCTTC.

This chain links TRBV4-1 with TRBJ2-3; 8 bases align to TRBD2. Germline CDR1 MGHRA, CDR2 YSYEKL. This CDR3 has 18 amino acids. V lost 0 bases to trimming and J lost 2 bases; unmatched junction nucleotides: 10. The CDR3 DNA reads as TGCGCCAGCAGCCAAGAAGGAACGCAGCGGGGGCACACAGATACGCAGTATTTT. Its protein is CASSQEGTQRGHTDTQYF.

The V and J genes are TRBV9 and TRBJ2-2; D is perhaps TRBD2 (8 bases). The germline V gene encodes CDR1 SGDLS and CDR2 YYNGEE. The CDR3 contains 16 residues. Trimming took off 5 bases at V and 6 bases at J, with 20 bases between the two ends. The CDR3 DNA sequence: TGTGCCAGCAGTCAGGGGGACGGGAGGGCCCCCGGGGAGCTGTTTTTT. This translates into CASSQGDGRAPGELFF.

The V and J genes are TRBV15 and TRBJ2-5, with 7 bases identical to TRBD1. V was clipped by 4 bases and J by 1 base; unmatched bases: 12. The CDR3 spans 17 residues. Germline-derived CDR1 and CDR2 are LNHNV and YYDKDF (reference sequence). CDR3 in DNA: TGTGCCACCAGCATCGGGACAGAAGGTATTGGCCAAGAGACCCAGTACTTC. Its translation is CATSIGTEGIGQETQYF.

The rearrangement joins TRBV28 to TRBJ1-4, with D perhaps TRBD1 (5 bases). This CDR3 has 13 amino acids. The V and J ends lost 10 bases and 8 bases respectively, with 17 bases between them. Germline CDR1 reads MDHEN; CDR2 reads SYDVKM. The DNA for the CDR3 is TGTGCCACCTCGGACGGGGGAGCGGAAAAACTGTTTTTT. Encoded protein: CATSDGGAEKLFF.

In this sample, this clone turned up once. The chain links TRBV5-6 to TRBJ2-1, with D perhaps matching TRBD1 or TRBD2 (5 bases each). Trimming stripped 2 bases from V and 2 bases from J, with 14 bases between. Germline V gene lookup returns CDR1 SGHDT and CDR2 YYEEEE. This CDR3 comprises 16 residues. The CDR3 is CASSFGPGPTYNEQFF. DNA of the CDR3: TGTGCCAGCAGCTTTGGGCCGGGACCCACCTACAATGAGCAGTTCTTC. Variable domain in full (rest from reference TRBV5-6 and TRBJ2-1): DAGVTQSPTHLIKTRGQQVTLRCSPKSGHDTVSWYQQALGQGPQFIFQYYEEEERQRGNFPDRFSGHQFPNYSSELNVNALLLGDSALYLCASSFGPGPTYNEQFFGPGTRLTVL.

The chain recombines TRBV28 with TRBJ2-7; tentative D call: TRBD1 (6 bases). Looked up from germline, CDR1 is MDHEN and CDR2 is SYDVKM. The length of the CDR3 is 17 residues. With 11 bases removed from V and 0 bases from J, the gap between germline ends came to 26 bases. Here the CDR3 DNA reads TGTGCCGTATCACGACCGGGACAACCGAGGGGCTCCTACGAGCAGTACTTC. It specifies CAVSRPGQPRGSYEQYF.

The chain joins TRBV13 to TRBJ1-2; 9 positions match TRBD1. CDR3 length equals 13 residues. The V gene's germline CDR1 is PRHDT and CDR2 FYEKMQ (reference sequence). V lost 8 bases to trimming and J lost 7 bases; unmatched junction nucleotides: 8. CDR3 sequence (DNA): TGTGCCAGCCGCGAAACAGGGGGCTCTGGCTACACCTTC. Residues: CASRETGGSGYTF.

The chain employs TRBV29-1 and TRBJ2-7, with 8 positions matching TRBD1. The CDR3 sequence is 14 residues long. The trim removed 1 base at V and 3 bases at J, leaving 5 bases unmatched. Germline V lookup: CDR1 SQVTM, CDR2 ANQGSEA. This CDR3 is CSVEGTGPNYEQYF. The CDR3 coding sequence is TGCAGCGTTGAAGGGACAGGGCCCAACTACGAGCAGTACTTC.

The genes are TRBV2 and TRBJ2-2, with D unresolved. Germline lookup yields CDR1 SNHLY and CDR2 FYNNEI. V dropped 8 bases and J dropped 3 bases, with 16 bases sitting between them. CDR3 length: 15 residues. CDR3 loop: CASLYEVGYTGELFF. For the CDR3, the DNA is TGTGCCAGCCTTTATGAAGTGGGGTACACCGGGGAGCTGTTTTTT.

V gene TRBV27 combines with J gene TRBJ1-5; D unresolved. Trimming removed 2 bases at V and 0 bases at J, with 8 bases between. The CDR3 sequence is 15 residues long. CDR1 is MNHEY, CDR2 SMNVEV, per germline (reference sequence). CDR3 sequence (DNA): TGTGCCAGCAGTTTAACAGAGCCTAGCAATCAGCCCCAGCATTTT. This codes for CASSLTEPSNQPQHF.

The chain combines TRBV19 with TRBJ1-2; TRBD1 aligns across 7 bases. With V trimmed by 2 bases and J by 5 bases, 5 bases remained unmatched. This CDR3 contains 14 residues. The V gene's germline CDR1 is LNHDA and CDR2 SQIVND (reference sequence). In DNA form, the CDR3 reads TGTGCCAGTAGTATAAGACAGGGTTATTATGGCTACACCTTC. Its translation is CASSIRQGYYGYTF.

This clone was seen just once. The V gene is TRBV4-1, the J gene TRBJ1-4, with TRBD1 as a possible D gene (5 bases). Germline V gene data show CDR1 as MGHRA and CDR2 as YSYEKL. The CDR3 has 15 amino acids. The V end was cut by 4 bases, the J end by 2 bases, with 11 bases between. CDR3 protein: CASSLTQGTNEKLFF. For the CDR3, the DNA is TGCGCCAGCAGCCTGACCCAGGGTACTAATGAAAAACTGTTTTTT.

The chain recombines TRBV12-5 with TRBJ2-5; D is unclear. Germline loops: CDR1 LGHNT, CDR2 FRNRAP. Trimming took off 5 bases at V and 5 bases at J, with 6 bases between the two ends. CDR3 size: 11 residues. The CDR3 loop is CASGALETQYF. The CDR3 DNA reads as TGTGCTAGTGGTGCCTTGGAGACCCAGTACTTC.

This clone was seen just once. The chain uses TRBV7-6 and TRBJ2-1; 11 positions agree with TRBD2. Per germline, CDR1 SGHVS and CDR2 FNYEAQ. The V gene end was trimmed by 5 bases and the J gene end by 5 bases; junction bases not matched to a gene: 5. There are 15 residues in the CDR3. This CDR3 reads CASSLGLAGDNEQFF. CDR3 coding DNA: TGTGCCAGCAGCCTCGGACTAGCGGGCGACAATGAGCAGTTCTTC.

The gene calls are TRBV2 and TRBJ1-1; D may be TRBD1 (5 bases). Trimming shortened V by 2 bases and J by 3 bases, and 10 bases separated the two germline ends. The CDR3 runs 14 residues. Per the germline V gene, CDR1 is SNHLY and CDR2 is FYNNEI. This CDR3 is CASSEWGGDTEAFF. The CDR3 region has the DNA TGTGCCAGCAGTGAATGGGGGGGGGACACTGAAGCTTTCTTT.